The T cell receptor beta chain under discussion was sequenced for a study of blood T cell repertoires in COVID-19. How the authors handled the data: Cell counts per sample came from amplifying reference gene primers. This table comes from immunoSEQ multiplex PCR, and its TCRdb copy is limited to in-frame clones, with some not included. V and J calls and clone size are as listed in that table; D and trimming were resolved from the DNA. The sample holds some 300,000 clones, around 89% seen once. Sequencing used peripheral blood. The TCR was taken from a woman between 45 and 60 years old with COVID-19, enrolled during active disease.

This CDR3 reads CASSPRPRALNTEAFF. Here the CDR3 DNA reads TGTGCCAGCTCACCACGTCCCAGGGCCCTGAACACTGAAGCTTTCTTT. This chain links TRBV18 with TRBJ1-1; tentative D call: TRBD1 (5 bases). The CDR3 runs to 16 residues. Trimming cost V 1 base and J 0 bases, with 12 bases left between them. The germline V gene encodes CDR1 KGHSH and CDR2 LQKENI.